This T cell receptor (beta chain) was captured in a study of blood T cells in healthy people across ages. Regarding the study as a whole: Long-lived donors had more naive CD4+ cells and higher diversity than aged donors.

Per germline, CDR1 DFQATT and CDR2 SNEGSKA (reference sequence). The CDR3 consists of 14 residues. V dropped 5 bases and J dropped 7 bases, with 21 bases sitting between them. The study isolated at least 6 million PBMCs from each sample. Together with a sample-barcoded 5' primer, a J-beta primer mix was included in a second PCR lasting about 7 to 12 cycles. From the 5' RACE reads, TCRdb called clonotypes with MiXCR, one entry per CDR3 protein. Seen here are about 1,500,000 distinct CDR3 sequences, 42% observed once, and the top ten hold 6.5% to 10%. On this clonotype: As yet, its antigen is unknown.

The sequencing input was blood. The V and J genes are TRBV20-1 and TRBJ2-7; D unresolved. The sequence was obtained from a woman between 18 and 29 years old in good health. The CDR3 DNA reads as TGCAGTGCTGACAAACCGGGCCTGTACAATGAGCAGTACTTC. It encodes CSADKPGLYNEQYF.